This record concerns one TCR beta chain sequence. Its cognate antigen is unknown. These data come from a study of Ad26.COV2.S vaccination and SARS-CoV-2 variants. Study-wide findings and caveats: The authors reported substantial breadth in spike-specific CD8+ and CD4+ T cell responses after vaccination. TCR breadth and depth estimates may have understated total T cell responses.

The treatment denotes: roughly 18 received Ad26.COV2.S at low or high dose, single or two shots; roughly five received placebo; per-sample allocation not given. Sampling happened 63 days after the first vaccine or placebo injection. Data came from immunoSEQ multiplex PCR; TCRdb stores just in-frame clones and leaves some out. Of a few hundred thousand clones listed, 92% were seen once; the top ten hold about 1.6%. The CDR3 is 14 residues long. V was shortened by 4 bases and J by 2 bases, with 12 bases between the two germline ends. CDR1 and CDR2 (germline): LNHNV, YYDKDF (reference sequence). This sequence originates from a person aged 18-60 years who received the Ad26.COV2.S COVID-19 vaccine or a placebo. The chain carries TRBV15 and TRBJ2-7; D gene ambiguous. The starting material was peripheral blood, obtained in a trial of Ad26.COV2.S vaccine versus placebo. The CDR3 reads CATSKIGLTYEQYF. The CDR3 DNA reads as TGTGCCACCAGCAAAATAGGCCTGACCTACGAGCAGTACTTC.